The 3 T cell receptor beta chains presented below share a single source sample, sequenced in a study of T cells of healthy individuals. TCRdb passed the 5' RACE reads through MiXCR, listing each CDR3 protein once. The repertoire holds about 100,000 distinct CDR3 sequences, roughly a sixth seen once, with 6% to 8% in the top ten. The receptors here all came from a human donor in good health.

This clonotype has more than one count but fewer than ten. This chain links TRBV7-2 with TRBJ1-1; D not certain. CDR3 length equals 15 residues. The germline V gene has CDR1 SGHTA and CDR2 FQGNSA. V was clipped by 0 bases and J by 4 bases, with 12 bases between them. The CDR3 loop reads CASSLAGNSGTEAFF. CDR3 DNA: TGTGCCAGCAGCTTAGCCGGTAATTCGGGCACTGAAGCTTTCTTT.

This chain uses TRBV7-6 with TRBJ2-2, with a possible D match to TRBD1 (6 bases). The CDR3 consists of 15 residues. The germline V gene encodes CDR1 SGHVS and CDR2 FNYEAQ. V lost 1 base, J lost 2 bases, and 8 bases lay in between. The CDR3 loop is CASSLGQANTGELFF. The DNA for the CDR3 is TGTGCCAGCAGCTTAGGACAGGCCAACACCGGGGAGCTGTTTTTT.

This clonotype came up many times. For the CDR3, the DNA is TGTGCCAGCAGCCCAATAGACAGCTCCCCCATATATTTT. As protein: CASSPIDSSPIYF. The chain joins TRBV7-7 to TRBJ1-3, with D maybe TRBD1 (5 bases). Germline V gene data show CDR1 as SSHAT and CDR2 as FNYEAQ (reference sequence). CDR3 length: 13 residues. Trimming took 5 bases from V and 11 from J, leaving 16 bases between them.